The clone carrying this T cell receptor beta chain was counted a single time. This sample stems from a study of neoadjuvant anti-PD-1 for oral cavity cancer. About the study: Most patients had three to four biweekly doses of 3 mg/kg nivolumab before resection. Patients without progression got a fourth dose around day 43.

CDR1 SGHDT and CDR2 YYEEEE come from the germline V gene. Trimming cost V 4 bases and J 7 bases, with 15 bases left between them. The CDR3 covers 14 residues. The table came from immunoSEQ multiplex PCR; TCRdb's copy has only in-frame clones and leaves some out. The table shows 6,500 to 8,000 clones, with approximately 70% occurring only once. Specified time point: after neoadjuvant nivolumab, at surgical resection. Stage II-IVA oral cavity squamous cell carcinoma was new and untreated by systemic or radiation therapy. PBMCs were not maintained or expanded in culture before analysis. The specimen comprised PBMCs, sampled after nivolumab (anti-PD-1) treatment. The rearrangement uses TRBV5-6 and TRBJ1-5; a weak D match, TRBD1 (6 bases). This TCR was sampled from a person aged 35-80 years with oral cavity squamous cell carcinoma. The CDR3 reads CASSITGTGQPQHF. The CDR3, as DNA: TGTGCCAGCAGCATTACAGGGACCGGGCAGCCCCAGCATTTT.